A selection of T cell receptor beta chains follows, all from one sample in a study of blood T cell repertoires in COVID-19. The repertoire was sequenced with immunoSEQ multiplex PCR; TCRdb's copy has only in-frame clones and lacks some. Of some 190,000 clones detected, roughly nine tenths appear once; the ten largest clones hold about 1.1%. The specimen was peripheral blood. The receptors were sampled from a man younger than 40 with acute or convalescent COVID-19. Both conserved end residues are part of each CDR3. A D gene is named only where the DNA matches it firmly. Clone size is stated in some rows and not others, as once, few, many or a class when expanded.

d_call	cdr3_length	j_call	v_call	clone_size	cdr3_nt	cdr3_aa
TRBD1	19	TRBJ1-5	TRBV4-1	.	TGCGCCAGCAGCCAGGAATACTATACCGGGACAGGGTTAAATCAGCCCCAGCATTTT	CASSQEYYTGTGLNQPQHF
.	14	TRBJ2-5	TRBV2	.	TGTGCCAGCAGTGAGGGACTAGGGGGCGAGGCCCAGTACTTC	CASSEGLGGEAQYF
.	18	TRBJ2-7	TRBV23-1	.	TGCGCCAGCAGTCTACCTTGGGCAGGGCAGGGACTCTCCTACGAGCAGTACTTC	CASSLPWAGQGLSYEQYF
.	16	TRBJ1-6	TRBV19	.	TGTGCCAGTAGTAGCAAACCAGGGGACTATAATTCACCCCTCCACTTT	CASSSKPGDYNSPLHF
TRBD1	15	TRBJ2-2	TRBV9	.	TGTGCCAGCAGCGCCACAGGGGGCCACACCGGGGAGCTGTTTTTT	CASSATGGHTGELFF
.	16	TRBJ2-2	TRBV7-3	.	TGTGCCAGCAGCCGACCCGGGACAAGATCCACCGGGGAGCTGTTTTTT	CASSRPGTRSTGELFF
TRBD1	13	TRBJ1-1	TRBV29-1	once	TGCAGCGCTGAGACAGGGCAGAACACTGAAGCTTTCTTT	CSAETGQNTEAFF
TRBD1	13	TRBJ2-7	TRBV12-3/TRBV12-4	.	TGTGCCAGCAGTTTAGCGCGGGGACAGGGCCCAATCTTC	CASSLARGQGPIF
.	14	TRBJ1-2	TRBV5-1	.	TGCGCCAGCAGCTTAACCGGGATTAACTATGGCTACACCTTC	CASSLTGINYGYTF
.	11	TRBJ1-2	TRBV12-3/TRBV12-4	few	TGTGCCCACAGGGATAGTTTTGGCTACACCTTC	CAHRDSFGYTF
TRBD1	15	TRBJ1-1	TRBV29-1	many	TGCAGCGTTGAAGTTTTGGCAGGGGGCGACACTGAAGCTTTCTTT	CSVEVLAGGDTEAFF
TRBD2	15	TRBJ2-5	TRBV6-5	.	TGTGCCAGCAGATCCTCGGGACTAGCGGTAGAGACCCAGTACTTC	CASRSSGLAVETQYF
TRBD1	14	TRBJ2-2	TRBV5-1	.	TGCGCCAGCAGCCGGGACAGGGAGGGCGGGGAGCTGTTTTTT	CASSRDREGGELFF
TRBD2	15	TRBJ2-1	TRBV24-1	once	TGTGCCACCAGTGGGACTAGCGCGTTGACCAGTGAGCAGTTCTTC	CATSGTSALTSEQFF
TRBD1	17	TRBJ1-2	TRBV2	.	TGTGCCAGCAGTGAACTGGGGACAGGGGGGTCTGGAGGTGGCTACACCTTC	CASSELGTGGSGGGYTF
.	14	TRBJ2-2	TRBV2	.	TGTGCCAGCAGTACCAGAATCGGGGTCGGGGAGCTGTTTTTT	CASSTRIGVGELFF
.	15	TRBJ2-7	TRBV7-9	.	TGTGCCAGCAGCTGGCCGGAGCAGGGTTTTGTCGAGCAGTACTTC	CASSWPEQGFVEQYF
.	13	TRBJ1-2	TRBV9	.	TGTGCCAGCAGCGTAGCAGGTGGCTATGGCTACACCTTC	CASSVAGGYGYTF
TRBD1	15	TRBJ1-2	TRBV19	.	TGTGCCAGTAGTCCAGGGACAGGGTTTTTCTATGGCTACACCTTC	CASSPGTGFFYGYTF
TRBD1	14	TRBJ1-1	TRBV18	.	TGTGCCAGCTCCCCGGACAGGTCGTATACTGAAGCTTTCTTT	CASSPDRSYTEAFF
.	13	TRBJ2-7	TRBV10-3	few	TGTGCCATCACCTGGGGAGTCCCCTACGAGCAGTACTTC	CAITWGVPYEQYF
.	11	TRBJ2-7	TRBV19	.	TGTGCCAGTAGTATGGGGCTCGAGCAGTACTTC	CASSMGLEQYF
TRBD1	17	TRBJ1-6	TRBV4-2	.	TGTGCCAGCAGCCAGGAAGGACAGGGGGCAAGGAATTCACCCCTCCACTTT	CASSQEGQGARNSPLHF
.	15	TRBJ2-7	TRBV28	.	TGTGCCAGCTCAGACCCCGGGAGAACCCCCTACGAGCAGTACTTC	CASSDPGRTPYEQYF
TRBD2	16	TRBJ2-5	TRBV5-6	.	TGTGCCAGCAGCCTCCTAGCGGGAGTAGGCTTGGAGACCCAGTACTTC	CASSLLAGVGLETQYF
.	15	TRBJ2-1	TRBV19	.	TGTGCCAGTCTTCGTTGGGGCGGGAACTACAATGAGCAGTTCTTC	CASLRWGGNYNEQFF
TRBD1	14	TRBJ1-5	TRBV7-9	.	TGTGCCAGCAGTTCAGGGGGGAGCAATCAGCCCCAGCATTTT	CASSSGGSNQPQHF
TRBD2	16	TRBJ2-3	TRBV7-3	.	TGTGCCAGCAGCCTCATAAGCGGGAGGGCGGGAGATACGCAGTATTTT	CASSLISGRAGDTQYF
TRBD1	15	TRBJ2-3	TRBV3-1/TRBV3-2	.	TGTGCCAGCAGCGAATGGACAGGGGGGGGAGATACGCAGTATTTT	CASSEWTGGGDTQYF
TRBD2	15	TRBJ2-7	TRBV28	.	TGTGCCAGCAGTTCAAGCGGGGAAGGGAGATACGAGCAGTACTTC	CASSSSGEGRYEQYF
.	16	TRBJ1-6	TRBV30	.	TGTGCCTGGAGACTTGGAGGCCTCTCCTATAATTCACCCCTCCACTTT	CAWRLGGLSYNSPLHF
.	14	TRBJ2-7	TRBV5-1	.	TGCGCCAGCAGCGCGACGGCTGACTACTACGAGCAGTACTTC	CASSATADYYEQYF
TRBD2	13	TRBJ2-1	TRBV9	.	TGTGCCAGCAGCGCGGGACTAGTGGGTGAGCAGTTCTTC	CASSAGLVGEQFF
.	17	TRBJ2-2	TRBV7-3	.	TGTGCCAGCAGCTTAGGCCTACAGGGCCGAAAAACCGGGGAGCTGTTTTTT	CASSLGLQGRKTGELFF
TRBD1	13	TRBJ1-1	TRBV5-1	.	TGCGCCAGCAGCTTGGGGGGGACAGGCGGAGCTTTCTTT	CASSLGGTGGAFF
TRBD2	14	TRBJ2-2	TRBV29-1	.	TGCAGCGTTGGGGGACTAGCGGGCGCCGGGGAGCTGTTTTTT	CSVGGLAGAGELFF
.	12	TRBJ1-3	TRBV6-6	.	TGTGCCAGCAGTCCGGAGCTGGGCACCATATATTTT	CASSPELGTIYF
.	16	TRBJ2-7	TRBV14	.	TGTGCCAGCAGCCAACGACTCCGGGACGGAGGGTCCGAGCAGTACTTC	CASSQRLRDGGSEQYF
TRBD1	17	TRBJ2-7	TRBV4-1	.	TGCGCCAGCAGCCAAGATGGTAGGGGGCAACCTCTCTCCGAGCAGTACTTC	CASSQDGRGQPLSEQYF
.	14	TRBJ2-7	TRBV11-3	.	TGTGCCAGCAGCTTAGAACCGGACAGCTACGAGCAGTACTTC	CASSLEPDSYEQYF
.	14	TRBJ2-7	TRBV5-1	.	TGCGCCAGCAGCTTGGCGAGAACCTCCTACGAGCAGTACTTC	CASSLARTSYEQYF
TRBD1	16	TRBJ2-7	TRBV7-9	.	TGTGCCAGCAGCGAAAAGACCGGGACAGGGAACTACGAGCAGTACTTC	CASSEKTGTGNYEQYF